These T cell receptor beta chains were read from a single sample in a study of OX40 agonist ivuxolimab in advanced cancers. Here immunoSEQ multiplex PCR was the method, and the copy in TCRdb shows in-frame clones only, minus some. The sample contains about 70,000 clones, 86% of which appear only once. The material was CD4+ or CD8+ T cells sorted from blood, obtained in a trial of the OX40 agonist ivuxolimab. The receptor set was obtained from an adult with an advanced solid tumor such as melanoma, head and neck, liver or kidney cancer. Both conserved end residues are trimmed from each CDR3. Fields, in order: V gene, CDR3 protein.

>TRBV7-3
ASSLGTLGLGDTEAF
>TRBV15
ATSSNLGYTGELF
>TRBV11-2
ASSSQGETQY
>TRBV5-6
ASSFLRSPGTQY
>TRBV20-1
SASWGTEAF
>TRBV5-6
ASMPLKGGQGAREQF
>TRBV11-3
ASSLESWGGSMAQY
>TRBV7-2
ASSRRGGNNEQF
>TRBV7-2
ASSFGQEGVSYGYT
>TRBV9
ASSVWRGQSTDTQY
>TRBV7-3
ASSPAYTRAVNTEAF
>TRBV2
ASSDNGELF
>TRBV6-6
ASSGQYNQPQH
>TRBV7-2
ASSQFGTATGFSQY
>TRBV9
ASSVYDSLRETQY
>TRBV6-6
ASRDPSGQRYGYT
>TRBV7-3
ASSLEDTGELF
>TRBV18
ASSPGGAGANVLT
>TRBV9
ASSVEGYEQY
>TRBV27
ASTLARGGELF
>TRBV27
ASSLRDTQY
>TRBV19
ASSIDSRETQY
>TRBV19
ASSIPTSQPQH
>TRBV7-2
ASSLDPGRNQPQH
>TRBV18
ASSGQGAPGNTIY
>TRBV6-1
ASSQERGGYGYT
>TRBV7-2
ASSPRGPYEQY
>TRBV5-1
ASSYSGTSTDTQY
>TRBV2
ASGQGSGYT
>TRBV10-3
AIWPGPSTDTQY
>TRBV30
AWSAGGEETQY
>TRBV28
ASIRGLVSSPLH
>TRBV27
ASRPSRGASYEQY
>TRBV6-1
ASSELTGSNTEAF
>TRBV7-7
ASSRLAGVYNEQF
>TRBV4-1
ASSQGSSLSTDTQY
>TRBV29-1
SVSEGPDGNTIY
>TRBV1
TSPPGGHLYNEQF
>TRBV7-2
ASSYDRPYGYT
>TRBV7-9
ATSPGGAYNEQF
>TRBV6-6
ASSYSNQGPI